The clone carrying this T cell receptor (beta chain) was seen just once. Its antigen is currently unknown. The data belong to a study of cytomegalovirus exposure and HLA in healthy donors. Study outcomes and limitations: V- and J-gene trimming of TCR beta was linked (in a later analysis) to a missense DCLRE1C variant.

Both 60 Vbeta primers and 13 Jbeta primers went into the PCR. Only in-frame clones appear in the TCRdb table, and some are missing; sequencing was by immunoSEQ multiplex PCR. The data show under 200,000 clones, 68% seen once. This CDR3 has 13 amino acids. Trimming took 2 bases from V and 1 from J, leaving 6 bases between them. Germline V gene sequence: CDR1 SGDLS, CDR2 YYNGEE. Sequenced: PBMCs. The V and J genes are TRBV9 and TRBJ1-2, with unresolved D. The TCR was taken from a middle-aged woman in good health and CMV-seropositive. Here the CDR3 reads CASSVASNYGYTF. The CDR3 DNA is TGTGCCAGCAGCGTCGCCAGTAACTATGGCTACACCTTC.